The 3 T cell receptor beta chains below were found in one sample sequenced in a study of cytomegalovirus exposure and HLA in healthy donors. PCR involved 60 Vbeta and 13 Jbeta primers. Sequenced by immunoSEQ multiplex PCR; TCRdb stores in-frame clones only, minus some. The data contain 150,000 to 200,000 clones, 85% of them singletons. Sequenced material: PBMCs. The source is a man aged 18 to 30 in good health and CMV-seropositive.

The rearrangement links TRBV30 to TRBJ1-3; the match to TRBD1 covers 9 bases. The J segment lost 3 bases and the V segment lost 3 bases, leaving 3 bases of the junction unmatched. CDR3 length equals 14 residues. From germline, CDR1 is GTSNPN and CDR2 SVGIG (reference sequence). The CDR3 coding sequence is TGTGCCTGGAGGGGGGGACAGGGTGGAAACACCATATATTTT. Translation: CAWRGGQGGNTIYF.

This clone was counted a single time. The chain is built from TRBV5-6 and TRBJ2-7; the match to TRBD2 covers 8 bases. CDR3 length equals 17 residues. The V segment lost 0 bases and the J segment 1 base; nucleotides outside the gene matches: 9. Germline assignment: CDR1 SGHDT and CDR2 YYEEEE. The CDR3 reads CASSLGRTGGLSYEQYF. The CDR3 DNA sequence: TGTGCCAGCAGCTTGGGGCGGACGGGGGGGCTTTCCTACGAGCAGTACTTC.

The chain joins TRBV7-8 to TRBJ1-4, with D tentatively TRBD1 (5 bases). The CDR3 is made up of 18 amino acids. Germline CDR1 and CDR2: SGHVS and FQNEAQ. Between the trimmed V and J ends, which lost 3 bases and 0 bases, there was a span of 17 bases. CDR3 sequence reads: CASSFGQGTIATNEKLFF. CDR3 sequence (DNA): TGTGCCAGCAGCTTTGGGCAGGGTACCATTGCAACTAATGAAAAACTGTTTTTT. Full variable domain (rest looked up from reference TRBV7-8 and TRBJ1-4): GAGVSQSPRYKVAKRGQDVALRCDPISGHVSLFWYQQALGQGPEFLTYFQNEAQLDKSGLPSDRFFAERPEGSVSTLKIQRTQQEDSAVYLCASSFGQGTIATNEKLFFGSGTQLSVL.